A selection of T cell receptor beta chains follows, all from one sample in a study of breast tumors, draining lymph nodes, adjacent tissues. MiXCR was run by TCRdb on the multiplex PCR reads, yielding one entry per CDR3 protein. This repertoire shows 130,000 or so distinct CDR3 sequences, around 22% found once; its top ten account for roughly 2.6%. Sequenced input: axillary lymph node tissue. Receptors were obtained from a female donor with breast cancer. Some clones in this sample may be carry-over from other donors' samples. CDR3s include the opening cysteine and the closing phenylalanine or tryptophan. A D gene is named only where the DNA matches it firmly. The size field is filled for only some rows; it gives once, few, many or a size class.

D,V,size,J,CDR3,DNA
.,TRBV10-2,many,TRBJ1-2,CASSELNVASGGYTF,TGCGCCAGCAGTGAGCTTAACGTGGCTTCAGGGGGCTACACCTTC
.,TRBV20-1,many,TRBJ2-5,CSARVGAGGKETQYF,TGCAGTGCTAGAGTAGGGGCAGGAGGAAAAGAGACCCAGTACTTC
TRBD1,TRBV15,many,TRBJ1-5,CATSRAGRGDRGNQPQHF,TGTGCCACCAGCAGAGCCGGACGGGGGGACAGGGGCAATCAGCCCCAGCATTTT
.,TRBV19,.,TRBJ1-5,CASSIILSREGSNQPQHF,TGTGCCAGTAGTATAATTTTATCGAGGGAGGGGAGCAATCAGCCCCAGCATTTT
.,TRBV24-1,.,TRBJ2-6,CATSGSQGLFPSGANVLTF,TGTGCCACCAGTGGGTCACAGGGCCTCTTCCCCTCTGGGGCCAACGTCCTGACTTTC
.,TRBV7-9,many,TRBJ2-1,CASSLGGLDASYNEQFF,TGTGCCAGCAGCCTCGGGGGGCTGGACGCGTCCTACAATGAGCAGTTCTTC
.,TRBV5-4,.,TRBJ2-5,CASSPPGPSAETQYF,TGTGCCAGCAGCCCGCCCGGACCCTCGGCAGAGACCCAGTACTTC
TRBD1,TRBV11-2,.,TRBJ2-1,CASSLDSTTGVRKFF,TGTGCCAGCAGCTTAGATTCTACGACAGGGGTTAGAAAGTTCTTC
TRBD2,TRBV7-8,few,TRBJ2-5,CASSRGLAGGRETQYF,TGTGCCAGCAGCCGCGGACTAGCGGGAGGAAGGGAGACCCAGTACTTC
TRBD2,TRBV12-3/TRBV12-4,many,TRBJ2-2,CASSLAGVAGELFF,TGTGCCAGCAGTCTAGCGGGAGTGGCCGGGGAGCTGTTTTTT
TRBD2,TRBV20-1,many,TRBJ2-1,CSASAWGTSGIYEQFF,TGCAGTGCTAGTGCCTGGGGGACTAGCGGGATCTATGAGCAGTTCTTC
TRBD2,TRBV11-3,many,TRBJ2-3,CASSARLAGGSNTDTQYF,TGTGCCAGCAGCGCTCGACTAGCGGGTGGTAGTAACACAGATACGCAGTATTTT
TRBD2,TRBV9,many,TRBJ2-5,CASSVERLAPPYGETQYF,TGTGCCAGCAGCGTAGAGCGACTAGCGCCTCCCTACGGAGAGACCCAGTACTTC
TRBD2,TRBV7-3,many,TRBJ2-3,CASSLTIGGGRADTQYF,TGTGCCAGCAGCTTAACGATAGGCGGGGGGCGCGCAGATACGCAGTATTTT
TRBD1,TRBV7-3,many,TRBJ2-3,CASSLTGTVSTDTQYF,TGTGCCAGCAGCTTAACGGGGACAGTTAGCACAGATACGCAGTATTTT
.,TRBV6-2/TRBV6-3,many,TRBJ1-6,CASSSGFSPLHF,TGTGCCAGCAGTTCCGGTTTTTCACCCCTCCACTTT
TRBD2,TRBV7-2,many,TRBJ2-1,CASSYSGRVLDEQFF,TGTGCCAGCAGCTATAGCGGGAGGGTCCTTGATGAGCAGTTCTTC
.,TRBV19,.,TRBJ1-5,CASRIGTPGNQPQHF,TGTGCCAGTAGAATCGGGACTCCTGGCAATCAGCCCCAGCATTTT
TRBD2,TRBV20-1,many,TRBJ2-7,CSARVIVAGNEQYF,TGCAGTGCTAGAGTAATAGTAGCGGGAAACGAGCAGTACTTC
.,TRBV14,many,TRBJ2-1,CASSPTGRIRVYNEQFF,TGTGCCAGCAGCCCGACAGGCCGGATACGAGTGTACAATGAGCAGTTCTTC
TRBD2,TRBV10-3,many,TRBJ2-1,CAISEGQGLATSNEQFF,TGTGCCATCAGTGAGGGACAAGGACTAGCGACCTCCAATGAGCAGTTCTTC
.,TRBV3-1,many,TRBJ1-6,CASSQDPGSPLHF,TGTGCCAGCAGCCAAGATCCGGGGAGTCCCCTCCACTTT
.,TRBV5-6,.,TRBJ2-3,CASSLAPLSPDTQYF,TGTGCCAGCAGCTTGGCGCCTTTGAGTCCAGATACGCAGTATTTT
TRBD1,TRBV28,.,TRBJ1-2,CASSLRTGFYGYTF,TGTGCCAGCAGTTTAAGGACAGGGTTCTATGGCTACACCTTC